The source of this T cell receptor beta chain is a study of cytomegalovirus exposure and HLA in healthy donors (dated by TCRdb to between 2016 and 2019). The study in broad terms: According to an earlier analysis of a few hundred of the donors, some 170 million T cells yielded 117 million unique TCR beta sequences and about 300 Gb of sequence data. An early release covering roughly 600 HLA-typed donors comprised 250 to 350 gigabases of sequencing data and tens of millions of unique TCR sequences. Among the approximately 420 genotyped donors, approximately 76% belonged to the genetic ancestry cluster associated with self-reported Caucasian donors. The study aimed to test whether cataloging public T cell receptors could reveal signatures of past pathogen exposure. The study profiled the T cell repertoires of hundreds of subjects by immunosequencing and related them to cytomegalovirus serostatus. Besides the first cohort of around 670 subjects, a separate validation cohort made up of 120 different subjects was used. High-throughput TCR immunosequencing, statistical association of individual TCRs with disease status, and machine learning were combined to predict cytomegalovirus infection status. In a later analysis, previously published TCR beta repertoires from 666 donors were re-analyzed and high-resolution HLA genotyping was added so that TCR occurrence patterns could be studied. The later analysis used no new phenotypic data to find candidate immune exposures, relying instead on TCR beta sequences and their occurrence across donors. To decide whether each TCR beta V gene segment behaved as functional or pseudogenic, an earlier analysis of some 600 of the donors relied on high-throughput TCR beta sequencing. Donor age, sex, ethnicity and CMV serostatus were collected together with the repertoire data. In a later genetic analysis, genome-wide SNP genotypes for about three fifths of the roughly 670 donors were used, and that subset was treated as a discovery cohort. Every discovery cohort repertoire had been produced on one sequencing platform. Class I and class II HLA loci were covered by the typing at four-digit resolution. Typing coverage differed by locus: A, B, C, DRB1 and DQB1 were typed in about 620-640 donors, DQA1 in about 550, DPA1 in some 600, and DPB1 in 400 to 490. Roughly five DR-DQ haplotypes were handled as single units for association and clustering, since linkage in the cohort was strong. On average, roughly 240,000 unique TCR beta nucleotide sequences were sequenced per donor among 398 genotyped donors of the cohort, with roughly 20% of those sequences being non-productive. Summary of the overall study and its limitations: A later analysis associated 16,951 TCR beta sequences with specific HLA alleles at a false discovery rate of 0.05. A later genetic analysis reported fewer N-insertions in productive TCRs among donors in an Asian-associated ancestry cluster than the approximately 700-donor mean. Compared with equally common non-associated chains, HLA-associated TCR beta chains in a later analysis were more clonally expanded and had lower generation probabilities. The cohort was sequenced for TCR beta chains only, and without alpha or paired-chain data the features that could be detected were limited. While some public TCRs were present in many individuals, most TCR sequences turned up only very rarely across donors. Roughly uniform sequencing depth across donors was assumed in presence/absence analyses, although this assumption may not hold. An earlier analysis of several hundred of the donors showed that most TCR beta V segments appeared in productive rearrangements either about 87% or about 30% of the time, which broadly matched IMGT annotations. In a later analysis, several top co-occurrence clusters were reported to appear linked to parvovirus B19, influenza, CMV and Epstein-Barr virus. A few of the identified cytomegalovirus-associated TCR beta chains were confirmed in vitro to be specific for cytomegalovirus antigens. According to the authors, the approach could potentially be generalized to other disease states and immunological phenotypes. According to a later analysis, TCR association rates differed among HLA loci, with DRB1 alleles showing the most associated TCRs and HLA-C alleles showing the fewest. The study listed 164 TCR beta chains as associated with cytomegalovirus. Most CMV-associated TCR beta chains appeared to be HLA-restricted in a later analysis, and the HLA associations seemed to be driven largely by CMV exposure. The classifier was reported to diagnose cytomegalovirus status with high specificity and sensitivity in both the original cohort and the validation cohort. A group of highly shared sequence variants was considered likely to be a technical artifact of the sequencing pipeline. When HLA alleles, especially DR and DQ, strongly co-occurred, attributing TCR associations to individual alleles was difficult. A further reported finding was that TCR beta sequences accurately predicted the HLA-A and HLA-B alleles for most subjects in the first cohort. Linkage disequilibrium might explain the correlated functional status among segregating V segments, but an unknown experimental factor could not be ruled out. For the cohort, immune exposure information was limited to CMV serostatus. Because the 87-base-pair reads could not distinguish some IMGT-functional V segments, including TRBV6-2 and TRBV6-3, those segments were excluded. V-gene and J-gene trimming of TCR beta chains was associated with a missense DCLRE1C variant in a later genetic analysis, and the association was replicated in an independent cohort. Because HLA typing was unavailable for some donors at each locus, only the typed subset was used in association tests. Because counts were too low, approximately 18 rarely observed V segments, including chromosome 9 orphons, were excluded from the earlier analysis of 587 of the donors.

Libraries were made using the immunoSEQ multiplex PCR assay. The multiplex PCR relied on a mix of 60 forward primers for TCR Vbeta segments and 13 reverse primers for TCR Jbeta segments. The CDR3 region of rearranged TCR beta genes was amplified from genomic DNA with a multiplex PCR assay. Amplified TCR beta libraries were sequenced as 87-base-pair reads on the Illumina HiSeq System. Per the authors' processing: Across the roughly 700 repertoires, a later analysis counted some 80 million unique TCR beta chains, 8.5 million to 12 million of which were shared by at least two donors. Raw reads were error-corrected and collapsed into unique sequences with a nearest-neighbor algorithm that merged closely related sequences to remove PCR and sequencing errors. CDR3 sequences were aligned to IMGT reference sequences to assign V, D and J gene segments. For a sequence to be retained, a match of at least six nucleotides to both a V gene segment and a J gene segment was required. Rearrangements were classified as productive when the CDR3 lacked stop codons and remained in frame with V and J, and all other rearrangements were classified as non-productive. Following IMGT convention, CDR3 was defined as the stretch from the second conserved V-encoded cysteine to the conserved J-encoded phenylalanine. The earlier analysis of a few hundred of the donors excluded sequences that lacked an unambiguous match to a single V gene segment. In an earlier analysis of about 590 of the donors, a V segment was called functional when productive rearrangements were above 56.7%, and segregating when the standard deviation between donors exceeded 5%. A statistical classification framework was built to diagnose cytomegalovirus status from the catalog of TCR beta chain sequences. In a later analysis, V and J genes were assigned by comparing TCR nucleotide sequences against IMGT/GENE-DB human TR gene sequences. In a later analysis, CDR3 sequences and most-parsimonious VDJ recombination scenarios were assigned using the TCRdist pipeline. In a later analysis, each TCR beta chain was defined by its CDR3 amino acid sequence together with its V-gene family, and reads without a unique V-gene family were excluded. A later analysis removed several hundred highly shared, low-generation-probability nucleotide sequences to deal with suspected cross-contamination and a sequencing artifact. In a later analysis, a clonal expansion index was calculated for each public chain from normalized within-repertoire ranks of inferred template counts. In a later analysis, generation probabilities were computed using a VDJ recombination model fitted to out-of-frame rearrangements, and the results were checked against IGoR. In a later analysis, TCR-TCR, TCR-HLA and TCR-CMV co-occurrence was scored with hypergeometric tests, and a repertoire-size bias correction was applied to TCR pairs. A later analysis estimated false discovery rates by permuting HLA or CMV assignments 20 times. A later analysis grouped co-occurring TCRs with DBSCAN, adding TCRdist sequence similarity when clustering within HLA-allele-positive subsets. For co-occurrence clustering, repertoires with fewer than 30,000 or more than 120,000 public chains were excluded, along with roughly 5 repertoires with anomalous nucleotide sharing. TCRdb holds this immuneACCESS table with in-frame rearrangements only. Some clones are missing; in checked studies, unresolved V genes explain under half, and the rest has no known cause. The V and J calls and clone size were taken over from that table, and D and trimming were inferred from the DNA. The sample has 160,000 or so clones on record, roughly four fifths of them singletons. The ten largest make up about 4.6% of the sample.

The junction shows trimming of 7 bases on V and 6 bases on J, and the gene matches do not reach 8 bases of it. The CDR3 runs 15 amino acids, cysteine and phenylalanine included. The kept DNA is CDR3 alone, 45 bases in frame from the first base. Based on the germline V gene, the CDR1 and CDR2 sequences are SNHLY and FYNNEI. In total, roughly 670 healthy bone marrow donors made up the cohort. At the time of sampling, every cohort member was nominally healthy, though immune exposures that went unrecorded were likely present. The donor was CMV seronegative and was included in the group of 352 seronegative cohort members. Every donor gave a peripheral blood sample, and the peripheral blood mononuclear cells from that sample were used for TCR beta sequencing. Genomic DNA extraction from the blood cell samples was performed with the Qiagen DNeasy Blood Extraction Kit. Concerning this clone: Its antigen has not been determined. The input lacks base qualities; no much larger clone sits a single base away.

The receptor's source is a man aged 40-55 years in good health and CMV-seronegative. Input material: PBMCs. Here the chain combines TRBV2 and TRBJ2-2; 10 bases in the junction line up with TRBD1. This receptor has the CDR3 CASTLGTGVPGELFF. The nucleotide sequence reads TGTGCCAGCACGCTGGGGACAGGGGTTCCCGGGGAGCTGTTTTTT.